This record looks at one T cell receptor (beta chain) sequence and its context. The data are from a study of technical replicates of blood from several donors. TCRdb's table, derived via immunoSEQ multiplex PCR, lists solely in-frame clones and lacks some. The profile shows around 53,000 clones, roughly 92% of them singletons. V lost 0 bases and J lost 4; bases outside the gene matches: 5. Looked up from germline, CDR1 is SGDLS and CDR2 is YYNGEE. The CDR3 loop spans 16 amino acids. The sequenced sample consisted of PBMCs. This TCR was recovered from a human donor in good health. Some clones in this sample may be carry-over from other donors' samples. V gene TRBV9 combines with J gene TRBJ1-1, with 11 bases that match TRBD1. DNA for the CDR3: TGTGCCAGCAGCGTAGTGGGACAGGGGGGCAGCACTGAAGCTTTCTTT. Amino acid sequence: CASSVVGQGGSTEAFF.